This T cell receptor (beta chain) originates from a study of CD8 T cells in Susac syndrome. RNA amounts of roughly 0.5 to 1 ug underwent reverse transcription with random hexamers. TCR beta CDR3 was amplified by immunoSEQ multiplex PCR. This amplification extended across 54 Vbeta and 13 Jbeta segments. TCRdb re-called the immunoSEQ multiplex PCR reads with MiXCR, one entry per CDR3 protein. Of about 190,000 distinct CDR3 sequences in the sample, 95% were seen once. Germline-derived CDR1 and CDR2 are SGHRS and YFSETQ. This CDR3 is 12 amino acids long. The V gene lost 0 bases and the J gene lost 5 bases, with 5 bases spanning the gap.

The clonotype comes from a human donor with Susac syndrome. The chain is built from TRBV5-1 and TRBJ1-2; no clear D gene. The sample was CD8+ T cells from PBMCs. CDR3 in amino acids: CASSLGEYGYTF. CDR3 nucleotide sequence: TGCGCCAGCAGCTTGGGAGAATATGGCTACACCTTC.